The sample holds a few counts of the clone carrying this T cell receptor (beta chain). Its antigen is still unknown. V trimming: 2 bases; J trimming: 3 bases; junction bases outside the gene matches: 10. In germline, CDR1 is MNHEY, CDR2 SMNVEV (reference sequence). The CDR3 runs 17 residues. This sample was included in a study of blood T cells in healthy people across ages. Study summary: Using template switching, researchers captured about one barcoded beta molecule for each two T cells.

Study results and caveats: Correlation between TCR beta diversity and naive T cell percentage was strong. With age, beta diversity per million T cells declined roughly linearly, significantly by about 40.

Primers used in a second PCR of about 7 to 12 cycles were a sample-barcoded 5' primer and a J-beta primer mix. TCRdb reanalysed the 5' RACE reads using MiXCR and keeps one entry per CDR3 protein. The table includes 1.5 million to 2 million distinct CDR3 sequences, almost 35% detected once. Per sample, at least 5 micrograms of total RNA were extracted. The material sequenced was blood. This chain joins TRBV27 and TRBJ2-7; 10 bases map to TRBD2. The sequence was obtained from a woman in her 30s in good health. The CDR3, as DNA: TGTGCCAGCAGTTTAATTCCCGGGCAGCGGGAGGGCTACGAGCAGTACTTC. It codes for CASSLIPGQREGYEQYF.